The present entry profiles one T cell receptor (beta chain) with its context. What it binds is unknown. This sample is drawn from a study of T cells after yellow fever vaccination. Broader study findings: Subsequent to the booster, the majority of primary-vaccination clones reappeared (roughly 97% CD4, approximately 90% CD8). Only a minor proportion of clonotypes was detected across both CD4 and CD8 compartments.

In germline, CDR1 is MNHNS, CDR2 SASEGT. V was shortened by 4 bases and J by 5 bases, with 17 bases between the two germline ends. The CDR3 is 15 amino acids. TCRdb processed the 5' RACE reads anew with MiXCR; each CDR3 protein has one entry. The repertoire includes roughly 310,000 distinct CDR3 sequences, approximately 9% of them detected once, and over 15% sits in the top ten. The clonotype originates from a man between 18 and 35 years old who received the YFV17D yellow fever vaccine. Sequenced material: PBMCs, taken on the day of the first yellow fever vaccination. This sequence joins TRBV6-1 and TRBJ2-5; D may be TRBD1 (6 bases). CDR3 DNA sequence: TGTGCCAGCAGTGGAGGGGGATGGTTCAAGGAGACCCAGTACTTC. This sequence encodes CASSGGGWFKETQYF.